These 5 T cell receptor beta chains were sequenced from one sample in a study of blood T cell repertoires in COVID-19. TCRdb keeps only in-frame clones here, not all; method: immunoSEQ multiplex PCR. Found here are about 290,000 clones, 70% to 90% of them singletons; the top ten hold over 3.5%. What was sequenced was peripheral blood. Receptors were obtained from a woman aged 45-60 years with active or convalescent COVID-19.

The J gene is TRBJ2-5, the V gene TRBV7-2; 7 positions match TRBD1. Trimming at V came to 5 bases and at J to 3 bases, leaving 3 bases not matched to a gene. CDR1 and CDR2 from the germline V gene are SGHTA and FQGNSA. The CDR3 runs to 13 residues. Written as DNA, the CDR3 is TGTGCCAGCAGCCGCGACAGGGAAGAGACCCAGTACTTC. This translates into CASSRDREETQYF.

The gene calls are TRBV28 and TRBJ1-1; 8 bases map to TRBD1. CDR1 and CDR2 (germline): MDHEN, SYDVKM. This CDR3 has 15 amino acids. With V trimmed by 8 bases and J by 0 bases, 8 bases remained unmatched. The chain's CDR3 is CASDNGQGMNTEAFF. CDR3 DNA: TGTGCCAGCGATAACGGACAGGGAATGAACACTGAAGCTTTCTTT.

The chain has TRBV5-1 and TRBJ1-6, with D perhaps matching TRBD1 (5 bases). Germline V gives CDR1 SGHRS, CDR2 YFSETQ. This CDR3 has 15 amino acids. The germline V and J ends were trimmed by 0 bases and 7 bases, with 11 bases remaining between them. Written as DNA, the CDR3 is TGCGCCAGCAGCTTGGACAGGTTGCCAAATTCACCCCTCCACTTT. This encodes CASSLDRLPNSPLHF.

The rearrangement uses TRBV19 and TRBJ2-1; the D gene is possibly TRBD2 (6 bases). V lost 5 bases and J lost 6, with 20 bases in between. The CDR3 totals 16 residues. Per the germline V gene, CDR1 is LNHDA and CDR2 is SQIVND (reference sequence). The CDR3 spells CASSDSGLPPANEQFF. In DNA, the CDR3 is TGTGCCAGTAGTGACTCGGGACTCCCCCCAGCCAATGAGCAGTTCTTC.

This clone occurred a few times. The CDR3 nucleotides are TGTGCCAGCAGCCAAGGGAGGGCCGCCTACAATGAGCAGTTCTTC. Protein sequence: CASSQGRAAYNEQFF. The V gene is TRBV3-1 (or the pseudogene TRBV3-2), the J gene TRBJ2-1; maybe TRBD2 (6 bases). The V gene lost 1 base and the J gene lost 2 bases, with 9 bases spanning the gap. The CDR3 contains 15 residues. CDR1 LGHDT and CDR2 YNNKEL come from the germline V gene (reference sequence).